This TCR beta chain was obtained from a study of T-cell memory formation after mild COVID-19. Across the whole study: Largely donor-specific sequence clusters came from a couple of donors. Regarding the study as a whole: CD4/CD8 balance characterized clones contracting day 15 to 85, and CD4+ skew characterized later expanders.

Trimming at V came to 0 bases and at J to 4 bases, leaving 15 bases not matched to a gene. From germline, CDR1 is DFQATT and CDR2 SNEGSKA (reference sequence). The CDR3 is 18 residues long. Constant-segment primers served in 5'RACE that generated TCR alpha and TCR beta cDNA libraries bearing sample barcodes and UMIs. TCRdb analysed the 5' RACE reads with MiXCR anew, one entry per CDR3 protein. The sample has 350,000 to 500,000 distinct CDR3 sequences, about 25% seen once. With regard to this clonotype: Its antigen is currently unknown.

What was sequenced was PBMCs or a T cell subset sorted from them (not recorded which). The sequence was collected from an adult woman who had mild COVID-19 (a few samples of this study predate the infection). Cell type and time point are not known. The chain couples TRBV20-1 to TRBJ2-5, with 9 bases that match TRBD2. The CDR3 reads CSARDLGGRANRGETQYF. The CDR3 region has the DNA TGCAGTGCTAGAGATTTGGGCGGGAGGGCCAATCGGGGAGAGACCCAGTACTTC.